This TCR beta chain was recorded in a study of cytotoxic CD8 clonotypes in ibrutinib-treated CLL. Study-wide context: Results showed around 24 partial and 2 complete responses; following median about 68 months, approximately 15 remained remitted, approximately twelve advanced. Response samples were obtained once patients had received a median 12 months of treatment, range 6 to 36.

Profiled with immunoSEQ multiplex PCR; TCRdb holds only in-frame clones, not every one. This sample carries about 250,000 clones, roughly 70% of them seen once, and the ten largest clones take 15%. The germline V gene encodes CDR1 SGHNT and CDR2 YENEEA. The CDR3 is made up of 15 amino acids. V shed 5 bases, J shed 3 bases, and the junction held 6 bases outside the gene matches. Cryopreserved PBMCs provided about 2 micrograms of genomic DNA for the TCR beta libraries. This chain uses TRBV11-3 with TRBJ2-7; 11 nucleotides align to TRBD1. Sequenced here: PBMCs, sampled after 24 months of ibrutinib treatment. This receptor was obtained from a human donor with chronic lymphocytic leukemia. The CDR3: CASSPGTGGVYEQYF. DNA of the CDR3: TGTGCCAGCAGCCCCGGGACAGGGGGTGTCTACGAGCAGTACTTC. Full variable domain (rest looked up from reference TRBV11-3 and TRBJ2-7): EAGVVQSPRYKIIEKKQPVAFWCNPISGHNTLYWYLQNLGQGPELLIRYENEEAVDDSQLPKDRFSAERLKGVDSTLKIQPAELGDSAVYLCASSPGTGGVYEQYFGPGTRLTVT.